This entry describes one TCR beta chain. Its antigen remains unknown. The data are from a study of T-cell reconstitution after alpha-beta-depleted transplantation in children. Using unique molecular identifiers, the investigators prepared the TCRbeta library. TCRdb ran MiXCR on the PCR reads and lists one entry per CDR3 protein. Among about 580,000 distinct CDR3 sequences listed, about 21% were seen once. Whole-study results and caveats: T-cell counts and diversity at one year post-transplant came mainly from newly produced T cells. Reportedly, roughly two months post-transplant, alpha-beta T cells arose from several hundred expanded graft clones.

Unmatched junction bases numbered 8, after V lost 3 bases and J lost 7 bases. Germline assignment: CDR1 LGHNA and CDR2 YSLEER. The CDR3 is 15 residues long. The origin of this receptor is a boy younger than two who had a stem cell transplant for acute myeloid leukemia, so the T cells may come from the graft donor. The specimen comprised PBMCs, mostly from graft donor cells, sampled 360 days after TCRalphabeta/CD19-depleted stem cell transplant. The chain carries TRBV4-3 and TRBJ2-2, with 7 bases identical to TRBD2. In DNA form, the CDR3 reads TGCGCCAGCAGCCAGCTAGGGGAGGGGATCGGGGAGCTGTTTTTT. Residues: CASSQLGEGIGELFF.